Below, 17 T cell receptor beta chains from the same sample are listed, as sequenced in a study of T cells after yellow fever vaccination. Using its own MiXCR run on the 5' RACE reads, TCRdb lists one record per CDR3 protein. This table holds hundreds of thousands of distinct CDR3 sequences, 21% found once. The source was PBMCs, collected approximately 22 days after the first yellow fever vaccination. These TCRs come from a man aged 18 to 35 who received the YFV17D yellow fever vaccine.

V is TRBV18 and J is TRBJ1-2, with 7 bases matching TRBD1. Germline V gene lookup returns CDR1 KGHSH and CDR2 LQKENI. The CDR3 loop spans 14 amino acids. The V segment lost 3 bases and the J segment 3 bases; nucleotides outside the gene matches: 4. This CDR3 is CASSPGTAYYGYTF. The DNA of the CDR3 is TGTGCCAGCTCACCCGGGACAGCTTACTATGGCTACACCTTC.

This clonotype has only a few counts. The V gene is TRBV14, the J gene TRBJ2-3; D remains unclear. Trimming stripped 0 bases from V and 4 bases from J, with 5 bases between. Germline lookup yields CDR1 SGHDN and CDR2 FVKESK. CDR3 length equals 13 residues. CDR3 region: CASSQEYSDTQYF. CDR3 sequence (DNA): TGTGCCAGCAGCCAAGAGTACTCAGATACGCAGTATTTT.

V usage is TRBV12-3 or TRBV12-4 and J usage is TRBJ1-1, with 10 bases fitting TRBD1. The CDR3 is 14 amino acids. V trimming: 6 bases; J trimming: 6 bases; junction bases outside the gene matches: 7. The CDR3 sequence: CASSPRDRGAEAFF. In DNA, the CDR3 is TGTGCCAGCAGCCCACGGGACAGGGGAGCTGAAGCTTTCTTT.

The sample holds many counts of this clonotype. The J gene is TRBJ2-3, the V gene TRBV5-6, with TRBD2 matching 9 bases. Trimming at V came to 4 bases and at J to 2 bases, leaving 11 bases not matched to a gene. The CDR3 has 17 residues. CDR1 and CDR2 (germline): SGHDT, YYEEEE. The CDR3 loop reads CASSRWASGGSTDTQYF. CDR3 DNA sequence: TGTGCCAGCAGCCGTTGGGCCAGCGGGGGGTCCACAGATACGCAGTATTTT.

This clonotype was observed a few times. The J gene is TRBJ2-1, the V gene TRBV5-1, with D tentatively TRBD1 (6 bases). This CDR3 region has 17 residues. The germline V gene encodes CDR1 SGHRS and CDR2 YFSETQ. V lost 0 bases and J lost 6, with 19 bases in between. The CDR3 sequence is CASSLDVSTGRSNEQFF. The CDR3 bases are TGCGCCAGCAGCTTGGACGTCTCAACAGGGCGTTCCAATGAGCAGTTCTTC.

The V and J genes are TRBV5-6 and TRBJ2-1; D uncertain. V gave up 4 bases and J gave up 7 bases, with 6 bases separating them. Germline CDR1 SGHDT, CDR2 YYEEEE. This CDR3 is 11 amino acids long. Here the CDR3 reads CASSRENEQFF. The CDR3 DNA is TGTGCCAGCAGCCGAGAAAATGAGCAGTTCTTC.

This clonotype was observed a few times. The chain combines TRBV7-9 with TRBJ1-6; a weak D match, TRBD1 (6 bases). V lost 3 bases and J lost 6, with 9 bases in between. This CDR3 comprises 14 residues. The germline V gene has CDR1 SEHNR and CDR2 FQNEAQ (reference sequence). This chain's CDR3 is CASSFTGSNSPLHF. The CDR3 DNA is TGTGCCAGCAGCTTTACAGGGAGTAATTCACCCCTCCACTTT.

A few counts support this clonotype. The chain couples TRBV29-1 to TRBJ2-3; perhaps TRBD1 as D (5 bases). The germline V and J ends were trimmed by 4 bases and 2 bases, with 13 bases remaining between them. Germline V gene sequence: CDR1 SQVTM, CDR2 ANQGSEA. There are 14 residues in the CDR3. CDR3 DNA: TGCAGCGTTGGAGACAGACCTTCCACAGATACGCAGTATTTT. Its translation: CSVGDRPSTDTQYF.

This clonotype was seen ten or more times. The rearrangement uses TRBV10-3 and TRBJ2-7, with 9 nucleotides matching TRBD2. V shed 8 bases and J 0 bases; nucleotides not matched to a gene: 8. The CDR3 loop spans 15 amino acids. The germline CDR1 and CDR2 sequences are ENHRY and SYGVKD. CDR3 nucleotides: TGTGCCATCGTCGCGGGGGGGATGGGCTCCTACGAGCAGTACTTC. Residues: CAIVAGGMGSYEQYF.

V gene TRBV7-9 combines with J gene TRBJ2-4; D possibly corresponds to TRBD2 (6 bases). The length of the CDR3 is 12 residues. The germline gives CDR1 SEHNR, CDR2 FQNEAQ (reference sequence). V was shortened by 9 bases and J by 5 bases, with 11 bases between the two germline ends. The CDR3 region is CASRDSQNIQYF. As DNA, the CDR3 is TGTGCCAGTCGGGACTCTCAAAACATTCAGTACTTC.

This clonotype showed up just a few times. This chain connects TRBV2 to TRBJ1-4; tentative D call: TRBD1 (6 bases). Trimming cost V 5 bases and J 7 bases, with 11 bases left between them. The length of the CDR3 is 13 residues. The germline V gene encodes CDR1 SNHLY and CDR2 FYNNEI. The CDR3 nucleotides read TGTGCCAGCAGTAGTCAGGGGCGTGAAAAACTGTTTTTT. Its protein is CASSSQGREKLFF. Full variable domain (remainder filled in from reference TRBV2 and TRBJ1-4): EPEVTQTPSHQVTQMGQEVILRCVPISNHLYFYWYRQILGQKVEFLVSFYNNEISEKSEIFDDQFSVERPDGSNFTLKIRSTKLEDSAMYFCASSSQGREKLFFGSGTQLSVL.

This clonotype was observed a handful of times. This chain joins TRBV5-8 and TRBJ1-1, with 7 bases identical to TRBD1. CDR1 and CDR2 (germline): SGHTS, YDEGEE. The CDR3 consists of 15 residues. Trimming removed 3 bases from V and 0 bases from J; junction bases left unmatched: 5. CDR3 sequence (DNA): TGTGCCAGCAGCTCATGGACAGGAGTGAACACTGAAGCTTTCTTT. As protein: CASSSWTGVNTEAFF.

This clonotype was recorded a few times. The chain joins TRBV3-1 to TRBJ2-2; no reliable D call. This CDR3 has 18 amino acids. Trimming removed 4 bases from V and 6 bases from J, with 24 bases in between. Germline V lookup: CDR1 LGHDT, CDR2 YNNKEL (reference sequence). CDR3 loop: CASSPSLSLRVIPGELFF. CDR3 DNA: TGTGCCAGCAGCCCAAGTCTGTCCCTCCGTGTCATTCCCGGGGAGCTGTTTTTT.

This chain uses TRBV24-1 with TRBJ2-7; TRBD1 matches 7 bases. Germline assignment: CDR1 KGHDR and CDR2 SFDVKD. This CDR3 has 14 amino acids. Unmatched junction bases numbered 5, after V lost 5 bases and J lost 2 bases. The CDR3 is CATSARDRPYEQYF. CDR3 nucleotides: TGTGCCACCAGTGCAAGGGACAGACCCTACGAGCAGTACTTC.

The V gene is TRBV5-1, the J gene TRBJ2-4; D is undetermined. Germline assignment: CDR1 SGHRS and CDR2 YFSETQ. The CDR3 sequence is 14 residues long. V was pared by 2 bases and J by 6 bases, with 12 bases between. The CDR3, as DNA: TGCGCCAGCAGCTTCGGCCAGGATCCAAACATTCAGTACTTC. Its protein product is CASSFGQDPNIQYF.

The chain employs TRBV20-1 and TRBJ2-3; 7 nucleotides match TRBD2. The ends lost 6 bases at V and 2 bases at J; junction bases unmatched: 5. Germline-derived CDR1 and CDR2 are DFQATT and SNEGSKA (reference sequence). The CDR3 extends over 13 amino acids. DNA of the CDR3: TGCAGTGCAGCGGGACTCAACACAGATACGCAGTATTTT. It codes for CSAAGLNTDTQYF.

This clonotype came up a few times. The rearrangement uses TRBV6-5 and TRBJ1-1; no clear D. With 3 bases removed from V and 0 bases from J, the gap between germline ends came to 23 bases. The germline gives CDR1 MNHEY, CDR2 SVGAGI. This CDR3 is 19 amino acids long. This CDR3 reads CASSYKIRSIIRLNTEAFF. The DNA for the CDR3 is TGTGCCAGCAGTTATAAAATACGCTCGATTATCAGGCTGAACACTGAAGCTTTCTTT.